Listed below are T cell receptor beta chains from one sample, sequenced in a study of OX40 agonist ivuxolimab in advanced cancers. Sequencing used immunoSEQ multiplex PCR; TCRdb keeps in-frame clones, though not all of them. The data contain some 47,000 clones, 75% to 90% of them seen just once; the ten biggest clones take up around 6.8%. The source material was CD4+ or CD8+ T cells sorted from blood, sampled in a trial of the OX40 agonist ivuxolimab. These receptors were collected from an adult with an advanced solid tumor such as melanoma, head and neck, liver or kidney cancer. The CDR3 runs from the conserved cysteine through the conserved F or W. Fields, in order: V gene, clone size, D gene, J gene, CDR3 length, CDR3 protein, CDR3 DNA. D genes are given only for firm matches. Not every row has a clone size; where given, it reads once, few, many or a size class.

>TRBV5-1|-|-|TRBJ1-1|16
CASSLTQPGKNTEAFF
TGCGCCAGCAGCCTGACTCAGCCCGGCAAGAACACTGAAGCTTTCTTT
>TRBV19|-|TRBD1|TRBJ1-1|14
CASRDRGGGTEAFF
TGTGCCAGCCGGGACAGGGGCGGCGGGACTGAAGCTTTCTTT
>TRBV5-6|-|-|TRBJ2-7|12
CASSGSGYEQYF
TGTGCCAGCAGCGGTAGCGGATACGAGCAGTACTTC
>TRBV15|-|-|TRBJ1-2|15
CATSRRGRGTYGYTF
TGTGCCACCAGCAGACGAGGCAGGGGAACTTATGGCTACACCTTC
>TRBV25-1|-|-|TRBJ1-1|14
CASSAQRGITEAFF
TGTGCCAGCAGTGCCCAACGGGGGATCACTGAAGCTTTCTTT
>TRBV4-1|-|-|TRBJ2-7|15
CASSHRQVNSYEQYF
TGCGCCAGCAGCCATAGACAGGTGAACTCCTACGAGCAGTACTTC
>TRBV4-3|-|-|TRBJ2-1|15
CASSQVEDPYNEQFF
TGCGCCAGCAGCCAAGTGGAAGATCCCTACAATGAGCAGTTCTTC
>TRBV7-6|-|-|TRBJ1-6|13
CASSPLEVSPLHF
TGTGCCAGCAGCCCCTTGGAGGTTTCACCCCTCCACTTT
>TRBV7-9|-|-|TRBJ1-1|14
CASSFTIGITEAFF
TGTGCCAGCAGCTTTACGATAGGGATCACTGAAGCTTTCTTT
>TRBV9|-|-|TRBJ2-7|13
CASSGPESYEQYF
TGTGCCAGCAGCGGGCCCGAGAGCTACGAGCAGTACTTC
>TRBV7-6|-|-|TRBJ1-1|14
CASSPGRGSVEAFF
TGTGCCAGCAGTCCCGGCAGGGGCTCTGTTGAAGCTTTCTTT
>TRBV5-1|few|TRBD2|TRBJ2-2|18
CASSPLLSGRAGTGELFF
TGCGCCAGCAGCCCCCTTCTTAGCGGGAGGGCCGGCACCGGGGAGCTGTTTTTT
>TRBV11-2|-|-|TRBJ1-5|16
CASSQGTSGSNQPQHF
TGTGCCAGCAGCCAGGGGACTTCGGGCAGCAATCAGCCCCAGCATTTT
>TRBV11-2|few|TRBD2|TRBJ2-1|16
CASSRLSGRANNEQFF
TGTGCCAGCAGCCGACTTAGCGGGAGAGCTAACAATGAGCAGTTCTTC
>TRBV19|-|-|TRBJ2-1|16
CASSITASASYNEQFF
TGTGCCAGTAGTATAACGGCTAGCGCCTCCTACAATGAGCAGTTCTTC
>TRBV18|-|-|TRBJ2-2|15
CASSTTSLGTGELFF
TGTGCCAGCTCAACCACTAGCCTGGGGACCGGGGAGCTGTTTTTT
>TRBV2|-|-|TRBJ2-2|14
CASRSADNTGELFF
TGTGCCAGCAGGTCAGCGGATAACACCGGGGAGCTGTTTTTT
>TRBV15|large|-|TRBJ1-1|16
CATSRDLRSMNTEAFF
TGTGCCACCAGCAGAGATCTGAGAAGCATGAACACTGAAGCTTTCTTT
>TRBV11-3|-|-|TRBJ2-1|13
CASSLGRNNEQFF
TGTGCCAGCAGCTTAGGGCGGAACAATGAGCAGTTCTTC
>TRBV7-2|-|TRBD1|TRBJ1-3|15
CASGTRTGPGNTIYF
TGTGCCAGCGGCACCCGGACAGGGCCCGGAAACACCATATATTTT
>TRBV6-5|once|-|TRBJ2-7|14
CASSYSVFAYEQYF
TGTGCCAGCAGTTACTCGGTCTTCGCCTACGAGCAGTACTTC
>TRBV6-6|-|TRBD2|TRBJ2-7|16
CASSSRSSGNGYEQYF
TGTGCCAGCAGCTCCCGGAGTAGCGGGAACGGATACGAGCAGTACTTC
>TRBV5-4|-|-|TRBJ2-7|15
CASSFGRDPSYEQYF
TGTGCCAGCAGCTTTGGCAGGGACCCTTCCTACGAGCAGTACTTC
>TRBV10-1|once|-|TRBJ1-2|14
CASSESDQRRGYTF
TGCGCCAGCAGTGAGTCTGACCAACGAAGAGGCTACACCTTC
>TRBV7-9|-|TRBD1|TRBJ2-5|15
CASSPRQGAAETQYF
TGTGCCAGCAGTCCCCGGCAGGGGGCCGCAGAGACCCAGTACTTC
>TRBV2|-|-|TRBJ2-5|15
CASSPGGSSGETQYF
TGTGCCAGCAGTCCCGGGGGCAGTTCGGGGGAGACCCAGTACTTC
>TRBV11-2|-|TRBD1|TRBJ1-6|17
CASSLAQGARFNSPLHF
TGTGCCAGCAGCTTGGCACAGGGGGCCCGCTTTAATTCACCCCTCCACTTT
>TRBV2|-|-|TRBJ1-4|14
CASSDNRESEKLFF
TGTGCCAGCAGTGACAACCGGGAGAGTGAAAAACTGTTTTTT
>TRBV5-8|-|-|TRBJ1-4|15
CASSLDIYHGEKLFF
TGTGCCAGCAGCTTGGACATCTATCACGGGGAAAAACTGTTTTTT
>TRBV5-1|-|-|TRBJ1-2|13
CASSILEGHGYTF
TGCGCCAGCAGCATACTGGAGGGGCATGGCTACACCTTC
>TRBV18|-|-|TRBJ1-4|15
CASSPPGNDRTKLFF
TGTGCCAGCTCACCACCGGGGAATGACAGAACTAAACTGTTTTTT